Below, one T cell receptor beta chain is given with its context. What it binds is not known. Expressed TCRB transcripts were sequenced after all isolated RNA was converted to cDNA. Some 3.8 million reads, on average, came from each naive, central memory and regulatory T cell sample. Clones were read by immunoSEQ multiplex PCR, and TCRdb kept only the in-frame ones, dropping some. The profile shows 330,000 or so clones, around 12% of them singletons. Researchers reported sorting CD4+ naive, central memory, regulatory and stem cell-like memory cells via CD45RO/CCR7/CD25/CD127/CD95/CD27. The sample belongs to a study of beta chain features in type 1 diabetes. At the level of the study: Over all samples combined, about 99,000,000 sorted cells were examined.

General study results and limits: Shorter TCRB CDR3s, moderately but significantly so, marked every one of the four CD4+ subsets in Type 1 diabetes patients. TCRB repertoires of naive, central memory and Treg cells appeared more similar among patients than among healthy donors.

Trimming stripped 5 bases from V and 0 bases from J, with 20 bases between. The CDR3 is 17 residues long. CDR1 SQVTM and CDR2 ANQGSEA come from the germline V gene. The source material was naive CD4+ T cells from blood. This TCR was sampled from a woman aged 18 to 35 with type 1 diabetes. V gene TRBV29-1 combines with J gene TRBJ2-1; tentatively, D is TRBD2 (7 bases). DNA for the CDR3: TGCAGCGTTCCAGATGGACAGCGGACTAGCTCCTACAATGAGCAGTTCTTC. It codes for CSVPDGQRTSSYNEQFF.